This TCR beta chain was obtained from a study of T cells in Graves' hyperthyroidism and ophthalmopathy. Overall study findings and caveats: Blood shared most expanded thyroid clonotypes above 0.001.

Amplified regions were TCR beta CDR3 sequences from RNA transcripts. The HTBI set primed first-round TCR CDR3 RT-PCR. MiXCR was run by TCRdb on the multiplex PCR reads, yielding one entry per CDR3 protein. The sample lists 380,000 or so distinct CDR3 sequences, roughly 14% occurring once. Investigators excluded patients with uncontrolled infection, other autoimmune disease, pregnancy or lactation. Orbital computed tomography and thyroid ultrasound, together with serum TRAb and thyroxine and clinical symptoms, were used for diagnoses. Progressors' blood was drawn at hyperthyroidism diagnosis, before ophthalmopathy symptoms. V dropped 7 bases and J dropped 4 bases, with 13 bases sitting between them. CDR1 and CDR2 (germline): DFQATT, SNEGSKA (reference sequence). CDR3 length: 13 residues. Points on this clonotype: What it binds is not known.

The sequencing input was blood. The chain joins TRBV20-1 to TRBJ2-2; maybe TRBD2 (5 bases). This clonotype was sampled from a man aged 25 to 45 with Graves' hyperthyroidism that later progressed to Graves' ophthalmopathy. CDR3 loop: CSVRELITGELFF. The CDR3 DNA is TGCAGTGTTAGGGAGCTTATCACCGGGGAGCTGTTTTTT.